The 29 T cell receptor beta chains listed next were all sequenced from one sample in a study of long-term antiretroviral therapy in people with HIV (dated 2022 in TCRdb). Sequencing of the TRB variable region was done with the immunoSEQ hsTCRB v3.0 assay at survey level resolution. The source is immuneACCESS, and TCRdb retained only in-frame sequences with V and J called. Part of the clones is not carried over; for the studies checked, unresolved V genes explain less than half of this, and the remainder is unexplained. The sample includes under 45,000 clones, with under 85% observed a single time. 6.2% of the sample belongs to the ten largest clones. The sequencing here drew on unsorted PBMCs, taken 1 year after starting antiretroviral therapy. These TCRs come from a man aged 18 to 30 with HIV.

The chain links TRBV4-3 to TRBJ2-1; perhaps TRBD2 as D (6 bases). V lost 0 bases, J lost 4 bases, and 16 bases lay in between. The germline CDR1 and CDR2 sequences are LGHNA and YSLEER. The CDR3 sequence is 17 residues long. CDR3 residues: CASSQDSAGSRYNEQFF. CDR3 coding DNA: TGCGCCAGCAGCCAAGATTCAGCGGGTAGTCGGTACAATGAGCAGTTCTTC.

V usage is TRBV7-9 and J usage is TRBJ2-1, with D perhaps given as TRBD1 or TRBD2 (5 bases each). The V gene lost 7 bases and the J gene lost 2 bases, with 12 bases spanning the gap. Germline V gene sequence: CDR1 SEHNR, CDR2 FQNEAQ (reference sequence). The CDR3 is 14 residues long. Here the CDR3 reads CASTPEGTYNEQFF. The CDR3 nucleotides read TGTGCCAGCACCCCAGAGGGGACCTACAATGAGCAGTTCTTC.

This chain links TRBV5-5 with TRBJ2-5; 8 nucleotides line up with TRBD1. From germline, CDR1 is SGHKS and CDR2 YYEKEE (reference sequence). The V and J ends lost 1 base and 1 base, in that order; junction bases with no gene match: 9. The CDR3 sequence is 17 residues long. This chain's CDR3 is CASSLRAGTGSQETQYF. CDR3 DNA sequence: TGTGCCAGCAGCTTGCGAGCCGGGACAGGTTCCCAAGAGACCCAGTACTTC.

The chain carries TRBV6-5 and TRBJ2-1; D call uncertain. The CDR3 has 15 residues. Germline CDR1 is MNHEY and CDR2 is SVGAGI. V was shortened by 5 bases and J by 0 bases, with 11 bases between the two germline ends. The CDR3 here is CASSRGGSSYNEQFF. The CDR3 bases are TGTGCCAGCAGTCGCGGCGGTAGCTCCTACAATGAGCAGTTCTTC.

In DNA form, the CDR3 reads TGTGCCAGCAGTTTCACAGGGCCAGATACGCAGTATTTT. Protein sequence: CASSFTGPDTQYF. V usage is TRBV7-9 and J usage is TRBJ2-3, with D possibly TRBD1 on 6 matching bases. Germline V gene data show CDR1 as SEHNR and CDR2 as FQNEAQ (reference sequence). The CDR3 is made up of 13 amino acids. Trimming took off 6 bases at V and 4 bases at J, with 11 bases between the two ends.

V and J are TRBV5-6 and TRBJ1-1; D gene unclear. Germline V gives CDR1 SGHDT, CDR2 YYEEEE. V lost 4 bases and J 11 bases, leaving 15 bases between the germline ends. This CDR3 contains 12 residues. CDR3 in amino acids: CASSGPDGRAFF. CDR3 DNA: TGTGCCAGCAGCGGCCCCGACGGTAGGGCTTTCTTT. The full variable domain, its missing parts supplied by reference TRBV5-6 and TRBJ1-1, is DAGVTQSPTHLIKTRGQQVTLRCSPKSGHDTVSWYQQALGQGPQFIFQYYEEEERQRGNFPDRFSGHQFPNYSSELNVNALLLGDSALYLCASSGPDGRAFFGQGTRLTVV.

This chain uses TRBV2 with TRBJ1-1; 7 positions agree with TRBD1. V lost 4 bases to trimming and J lost 8 bases; unmatched junction nucleotides: 13. The CDR3 length is 15 residues. From germline, CDR1 is SNHLY and CDR2 FYNNEI. CDR3 sequence: CASSVGPGGLSEAFF. In DNA form, the CDR3 reads TGTGCCAGCAGTGTAGGGCCAGGGGGGCTTTCGGAAGCTTTCTTT.

The chain recombines TRBV7-3 with TRBJ2-1; 7 bases are shared with TRBD1. The CDR3 consists of 13 residues. The germline V gene encodes CDR1 SGHTA and CDR2 FQGTGA. The J segment lost 6 bases and the V segment lost 7 bases, leaving 6 bases of the junction unmatched. The CDR3 region is CASTTTGSNEQFF. CDR3 DNA: TGTGCCAGCACCACGACAGGGAGCAATGAGCAGTTCTTC.

The J gene is TRBJ2-1, the V gene TRBV9; 8 nucleotides line up with TRBD1. Germline lookup yields CDR1 SGDLS and CDR2 YYNGEE. V lost 4 bases to trimming and J lost 4 bases; unmatched junction nucleotides: 7. The CDR3 length is 15 residues. The CDR3 loop is CASSIQGTGYNEQFF. The DNA for the CDR3 is TGTGCCAGCAGCATACAGGGGACAGGATACAATGAGCAGTTCTTC.

The V call is TRBV15, the J call TRBJ2-1, with a weak D call TRBD1 (6 bases). CDR3 size: 16 residues. The germline CDR1 and CDR2 sequences are LNHNV and YYDKDF (reference sequence). Trimming took 0 bases from V and 8 from J, leaving 17 bases between them. The CDR3 region is CATSRDRTALLDEQFF. The CDR3 bases are TGTGCCACCAGCAGAGATCGGACAGCCCTCTTGGATGAGCAGTTCTTC.

The rearrangement uses TRBV7-8 and TRBJ1-2; possibly TRBD1 for D (5 bases). Germline CDR1 is SGHVS and CDR2 is FQNEAQ. Trimming removed 3 bases from V and 5 bases from J, with 19 bases in between. The CDR3 is 16 residues long. The DNA of the CDR3 is TGTGCCAGCAGCTTTGTTCTGGGGGAAGTGCGGTATGGCTACACCTTC. Translation gives CASSFVLGEVRYGYTF.

The chain recombines TRBV27 with TRBJ2-3, with D possibly being TRBD1 or TRBD2 (5 bases each). V gave up 11 bases and J gave up 1 base, with 22 bases separating them. This CDR3 is built from 16 residues. CDR1 is MNHEY, CDR2 SMNVEV, per germline (reference sequence). Here the CDR3 DNA reads TGTGCCTCCAGGGACGATTTTTCGTGGGGCACAGATACGCAGTATTTT. It yields the protein CASRDDFSWGTDTQYF.

V gene TRBV11-2 combines with J gene TRBJ1-2; tentative D call: TRBD1 (6 bases). Germline CDR1 reads SGHAT; CDR2 reads FQNNGV. Deletions cut 5 bases from V and 0 bases from J, with 13 bases between. The CDR3 has 15 amino acids. The CDR3 loop reads CASSEGHTPNYGYTF. The CDR3 region has the DNA TGTGCCAGCAGCGAGGGACACACTCCTAACTATGGCTACACCTTC.

This clone has a handful of counts. The chain links TRBV19 to TRBJ1-1; D gene unclear. V gave up 8 bases and J gave up 3 bases, with 16 bases separating them. Germline CDR1 is LNHDA and CDR2 is SQIVND (reference sequence). CDR3 length equals 14 residues. CDR3 residues: CASFGAFGHTEAFF. CDR3 nucleotide sequence: TGTGCCAGTTTTGGCGCCTTCGGACACACTGAAGCTTTCTTT.

The chain links TRBV7-9 to TRBJ2-3; D gene unclear. Trimming left V 3 bases short and J 2 bases short, with 12 bases between. CDR3 length: 15 residues. From germline, CDR1 is SEHNR and CDR2 FQNEAQ (reference sequence). For the CDR3, the DNA is TGTGCCAGCAGCTTCGTCCGCAGGTCCACAGATACGCAGTATTTT. It codes for CASSFVRRSTDTQYF.

The genes are TRBV5-1 and TRBJ2-3; tentatively, D is TRBD2 (6 bases). Trimming cost V 2 bases and J 5 bases, with 18 bases left between them. Germline V gives CDR1 SGHRS, CDR2 YFSETQ. The CDR3 contains 16 residues. CDR3 nucleotides: TGCGCCAGCAGCTTAGGAACGGGGAGGCGTAGAGATACGCAGTATTTT. This encodes CASSLGTGRRRDTQYF.

The chain uses TRBV7-2 and TRBJ1-3; 9 nucleotides align to TRBD1. Trimming took 5 bases from V and 4 from J; bases not matched to a gene: 9. The CDR3 has 16 residues. Per the germline V gene, CDR1 is SGHTA and CDR2 is FQGNSA. CDR3 loop: CASSLRTGGAGNTIYF. The CDR3 DNA reads as TGTGCCAGCAGCCTTAGAACAGGGGGCGCCGGAAACACCATATATTTT.

The chain links TRBV9 to TRBJ2-1; D not certain. The CDR3 length is 15 residues. V was shortened by 0 bases and J by 1 base, with 8 bases between the two germline ends. Germline-derived CDR1 and CDR2 are SGDLS and YYNGEE. The DNA for the CDR3 is TGTGCCAGCAGCGTAGAAGCGCGGTCCTACAATGAGCAGTTCTTC. The encoded protein is CASSVEARSYNEQFF.

The gene calls are TRBV6-1 and TRBJ1-4; no firm D call. There are 15 residues in the CDR3. CDR1 and CDR2 from the germline V gene are MNHNS and SASEGT. Trimming pared 4 bases from V and 3 bases from J, leaving 12 bases between. In nucleotides, the CDR3 is TGTGCCAGCAGTGGAATCGGGTCCTCTAATGAAAAACTGTTTTTT. Encoded protein: CASSGIGSSNEKLFF.

This chain links TRBV7-3 with TRBJ2-3, with 8 bases matching TRBD2. The germline gives CDR1 SGHTA, CDR2 FQGTGA. This CDR3 is built from 15 residues. V gave up 4 bases and J gave up 3 bases; unmatched junction bases: 6. Here the CDR3 DNA reads TGTGCCAGCAGCTCCAGCGGGAGTCCAACAGATACGCAGTATTTT. Translating it yields CASSSSGSPTDTQYF.

The chain couples TRBV28 to TRBJ1-5; 9 bases agree with TRBD1. In germline, CDR1 is MDHEN, CDR2 SYDVKM. After removal of 7 bases from V and 3 bases from J, the junction contained 10 bases not matched to a gene. This CDR3 contains 16 residues. The CDR3 region is CASIPVGTGSNQPQHF. For the CDR3, the DNA is TGTGCCAGCATTCCGGTCGGGACAGGGTCCAATCAGCCCCAGCATTTT.

This chain links TRBV28 with TRBJ2-2, with a possible D match to TRBD1 (6 bases). Germline loops: CDR1 MDHEN, CDR2 SYDVKM. The CDR3 has 14 residues. Trimming pared 3 bases from V and 3 bases from J, leaving 8 bases between. CDR3 region: CASSFQGYTGELFF. The CDR3 DNA is TGTGCCAGCAGTTTCCAGGGGTACACCGGGGAGCTGTTTTTT. Full variable domain (missing parts from reference TRBV28 and TRBJ2-2): DVKVTQSSRYLVKRTGEKVFLECVQDMDHENMFWYRQDPGLGLRLIYFSYDVKMKEKGDIPEGYSVSREKKERFSLILESASTNQTSMYLCASSFQGYTGELFFGEGSRLTVL.

The chain recombines TRBV27 with TRBJ2-7; D unresolved. The ends were cut back, 6 bases at V and 5 bases at J, with 17 bases in the middle. The germline V gene encodes CDR1 MNHEY and CDR2 SMNVEV (reference sequence). This CDR3 has 14 amino acids. CDR3 loop: CASRPSLIRNEQYF. The CDR3 DNA is TGTGCCAGCAGGCCAAGCTTAATTAGGAACGAGCAGTACTTC.

J is TRBJ1-1 and V is TRBV18; D gene ambiguous. V lost 3 bases, J lost 0 bases, and 8 bases lay in between. Germline CDR1 reads KGHSH; CDR2 reads LQKENI. The CDR3 spans 14 residues. The CDR3 nucleotides read TGTGCCAGCTCACCCATACAGATGAACACTGAAGCTTTCTTT. Amino acid sequence: CASSPIQMNTEAFF.

The chain joins TRBV7-9 to TRBJ2-7, with 9 nucleotides matching TRBD2. Germline values: CDR1 SEHNR, CDR2 FQNEAQ (reference sequence). The CDR3 is made up of 18 amino acids. V lost 1 base, J lost 0 bases, and 10 bases stayed unmatched. The CDR3 sequence is CASSLVGSGGNSSYEQYF. CDR3 nucleotide sequence: TGTGCCAGCAGCTTAGTGGGTAGCGGGGGCAATAGCTCCTACGAGCAGTACTTC.

The gene calls are TRBV5-1 and TRBJ1-4; unclear D gene. V lost 5 bases, J lost 8 bases, and 4 bases lay in between. The CDR3 has 10 residues. Germline loops: CDR1 SGHRS, CDR2 YFSETQ. CDR3 DNA: TGCGCCAGCAGGGGGGAAAAACTGTTTTTT. Translation: CASRGEKLFF. Together with reference TRBV5-1 and TRBJ1-4, the CDR3 gives the full variable domain: KAGVTQTPRYLIKTRGQQVTLSCSPISGHRSVSWYQQTPGQGLQFLFEYFSETQRNKGNFPGRFSGRQFSNSRSEMNVSTLELGDSALYLCASRGEKLFFGSGTQLSVL.

The chain employs TRBV7-2 and TRBJ2-7; 7 bases agree with TRBD1. This CDR3 spans 16 amino acids. From germline, CDR1 is SGHTA and CDR2 FQGNSA. V lost 2 bases to trimming and J lost 6 bases; unmatched junction nucleotides: 13. The DNA for the CDR3 is TGTGCCAGCAGCTTACCCCCGGGACAGAAAGGTGGCGAGCAGTACTTC. It yields the protein CASSLPPGQKGGEQYF.

The V gene is TRBV5-1, the J gene TRBJ2-1; D unclear. The germline gives CDR1 SGHRS, CDR2 YFSETQ. This CDR3 spans 17 amino acids. Trimming stripped 4 bases from V and 4 bases from J, with 21 bases between. The CDR3 DNA sequence: TGCGCCAGCAGCCCCGACACTCCTCCGAGCATTTACAATGAGCAGTTCTTC. Translation: CASSPDTPPSIYNEQFF.

V usage is TRBV9 and J usage is TRBJ1-5, with TRBD1 as a possible D gene (6 bases). Trimming removed 4 bases at V and 7 bases at J, with 15 bases between. CDR3 length equals 14 residues. Per the germline V gene, CDR1 is SGDLS and CDR2 is YYNGEE. CDR3 coding DNA: TGTGCCAGCAGCCCACCCGGCAGGGGACAGCCCCAGCATTTT. Translating it yields CASSPPGRGQPQHF.